The source of this T cell receptor beta chain is a study of long-term antiretroviral therapy in people with HIV. Worth noting for this clone: Its matching antigen is unknown.

Study-wide findings and caveats: Increased diversity was seen after ART, yet it remained lower than in transplant donor controls. Compared with controls, HIV repertoires showed narrower CDR3 length ranges. Collection of the blood took place between the mid-2000s and the late 2010s. The ART regimens in use then may have been less effective than current ones.

Sequencing relied on immunoSEQ assay v3.0, run at survey level. The repertoire was sequenced with immunoSEQ multiplex PCR; TCRdb's copy has only in-frame clones and lacks some. The table shows tens of thousands of clones, with approximately 90% occurring only once. Per the germline V gene, CDR1 is MNHNS and CDR2 is SASEGT. The CDR3 consists of 15 residues. Trimming cost V 6 bases and J 11 bases; bases outside gene matches: 12. Here the sequenced sample was unsorted PBMCs, taken 5 to 5.5 years after starting antiretroviral therapy. V gene TRBV6-1 combines with J gene TRBJ1-4; the match to TRBD1 covers 10 bases. This TCR was recovered from a woman aged 40 to 50 with HIV. The CDR3 sequence is CASSRRDRGLVKLFF. The CDR3 DNA reads as TGTGCCAGCAGCCGCCGGGACAGGGGTCTTGTCAAACTGTTTTTT.